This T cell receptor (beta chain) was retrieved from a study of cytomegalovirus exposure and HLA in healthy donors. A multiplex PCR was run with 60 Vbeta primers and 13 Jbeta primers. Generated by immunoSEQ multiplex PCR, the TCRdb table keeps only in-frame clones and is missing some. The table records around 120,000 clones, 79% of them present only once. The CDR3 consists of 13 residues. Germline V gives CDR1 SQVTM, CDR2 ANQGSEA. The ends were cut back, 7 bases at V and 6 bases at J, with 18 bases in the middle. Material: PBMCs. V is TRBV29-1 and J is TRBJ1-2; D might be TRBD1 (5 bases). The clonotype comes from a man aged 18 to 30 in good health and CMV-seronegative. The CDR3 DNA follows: TGCAGCGCATTTAAAGGGGAGGGTAATGGCTACACCTTC. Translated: CSAFKGEGNGYTF.